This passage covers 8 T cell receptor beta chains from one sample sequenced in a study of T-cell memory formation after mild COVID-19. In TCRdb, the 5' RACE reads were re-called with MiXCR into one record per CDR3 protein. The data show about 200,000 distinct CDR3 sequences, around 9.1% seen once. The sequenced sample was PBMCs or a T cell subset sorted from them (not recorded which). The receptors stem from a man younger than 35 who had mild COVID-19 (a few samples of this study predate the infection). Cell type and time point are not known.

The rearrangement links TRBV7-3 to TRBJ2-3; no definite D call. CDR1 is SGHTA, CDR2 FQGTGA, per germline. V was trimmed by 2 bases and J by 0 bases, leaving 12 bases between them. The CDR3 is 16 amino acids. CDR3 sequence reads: CASSLYSRSSTDTQYF. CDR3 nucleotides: TGTGCCAGCAGCTTATACAGTAGGTCTAGCACAGATACGCAGTATTTT.

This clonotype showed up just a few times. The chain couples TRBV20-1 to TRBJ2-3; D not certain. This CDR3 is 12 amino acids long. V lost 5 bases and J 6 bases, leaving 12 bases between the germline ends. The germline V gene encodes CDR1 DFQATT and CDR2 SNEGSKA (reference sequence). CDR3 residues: CSADGSLDTQYF. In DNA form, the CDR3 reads TGCAGTGCTGACGGATCGTTGGATACGCAGTATTTT.

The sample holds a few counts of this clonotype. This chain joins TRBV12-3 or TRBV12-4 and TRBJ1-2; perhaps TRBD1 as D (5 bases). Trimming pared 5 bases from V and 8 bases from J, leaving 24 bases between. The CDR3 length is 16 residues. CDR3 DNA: TGTGCCAGCAGTCCCCGAGGGGATTTCGGGGGTTTCGGCTACACCTTC. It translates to CASSPRGDFGGFGYTF.

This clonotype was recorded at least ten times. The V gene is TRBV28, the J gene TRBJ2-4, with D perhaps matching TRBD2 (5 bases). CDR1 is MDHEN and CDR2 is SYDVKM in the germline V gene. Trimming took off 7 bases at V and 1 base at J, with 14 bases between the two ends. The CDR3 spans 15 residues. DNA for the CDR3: TGTGCCAGCACCGGCGTCGGAGGTGCCAAAAACATTCAGTACTTC. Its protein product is CASTGVGGAKNIQYF.

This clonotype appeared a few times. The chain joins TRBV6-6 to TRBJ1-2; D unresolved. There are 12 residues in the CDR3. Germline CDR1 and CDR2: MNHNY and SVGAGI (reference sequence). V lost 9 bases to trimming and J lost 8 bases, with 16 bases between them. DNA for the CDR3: TGTGCCAGTAGTCCCAGGCTGGGGGGCTACACCTTC. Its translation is CASSPRLGGYTF.

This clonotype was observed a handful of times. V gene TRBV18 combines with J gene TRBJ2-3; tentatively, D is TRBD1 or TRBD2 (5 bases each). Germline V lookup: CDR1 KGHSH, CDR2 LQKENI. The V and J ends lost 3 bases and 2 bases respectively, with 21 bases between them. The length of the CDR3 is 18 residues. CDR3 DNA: TGTGCCAGCTCACCCCGGCAGGGAGCAGGGTTCTCCACAGATACGCAGTATTTT. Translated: CASSPRQGAGFSTDTQYF.

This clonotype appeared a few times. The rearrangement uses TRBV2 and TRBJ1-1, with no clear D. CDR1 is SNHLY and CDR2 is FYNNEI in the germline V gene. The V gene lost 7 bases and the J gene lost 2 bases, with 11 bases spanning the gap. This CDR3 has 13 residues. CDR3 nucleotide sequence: TGTGCCAGCACCGAAGGGCATAACACTGAAGCTTTCTTT. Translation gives CASTEGHNTEAFF.

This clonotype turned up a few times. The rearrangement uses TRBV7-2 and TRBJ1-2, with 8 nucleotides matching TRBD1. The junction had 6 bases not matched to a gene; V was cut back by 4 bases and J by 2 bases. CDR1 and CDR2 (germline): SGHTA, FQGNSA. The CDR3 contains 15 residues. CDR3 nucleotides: TGTGCCAGCAGCTACTCGACAGGGGAGAACTATGGCTACACCTTC. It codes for CASSYSTGENYGYTF.